This entry concerns a single T cell receptor (beta chain). What it binds is unknown. Profiling relied on immunoSEQ multiplex PCR, and the TCRdb table lists in-frame clones only, not all of them. The repertoire holds 110,000 to 150,000 clones, with 70% to 90% as singletons. This CDR3 is built from 15 residues. Germline CDR1 is MNHEY and CDR2 is SVGEGT. V lost 5 bases to trimming and J lost 3 bases; unmatched junction nucleotides: 4. The data derive from a study of T cell responses to AZD1222 COVID-19 vaccine. For the study at large: Samples with a second dose at about 4 or about 12 weeks were pooled together. Study outcomes and limitations: Regions 160-218 and 743-854 held dominance among vaccine-associated CD4 TCRs, which spanned spike.

The TCR originated in an adult in good health. Source: peripheral blood, taken on day 0 of AZD1222 vaccination. V usage is TRBV6-2 or TRBV6-3 and J usage is TRBJ1-6, with 7 positions matching TRBD1. CDR3 nucleotides: TGTGCCAGCAGTAGAGGACAGGACTATAATTCACCCCTCCACTTT. The encoded protein is CASSRGQDYNSPLHF.